These 27 T cell receptor beta chains share one sample of origin, sequenced in a study of spatial heterogeneity in lung cancer. Study findings and constraints: The number of expanded tumor alpha and beta chains correlated with mutation number.

TCRdb passed the 5' RACE reads through MiXCR, listing each CDR3 protein once. The sample lists a few thousand distinct CDR3 sequences, over 5.5% occurring once. Time point of the sample: sample taken at primary tumor resection. These receptors have no known antigen. The sample was lung tumor tissue, taken at surgery. The receptor source for this set is a male donor with early-stage non-small cell lung cancer.

This clonotype was seen many times. The chain links TRBV6-5 to TRBJ2-5; maybe TRBD1 (6 bases). The V gene lost 4 bases and the J gene lost 2 bases, with 14 bases spanning the gap. From germline, CDR1 is MNHEY and CDR2 SVGAGI. This CDR3 spans 15 amino acids. As DNA, the CDR3 is TGTGCCAGCAGTTCAACCGGGACACCGCAAGAGACCCAGTACTTC. Its protein product is CASSSTGTPQETQYF.

V usage is TRBV4-3 and J usage is TRBJ1-5; D is ambiguous. The CDR3 extends over 15 amino acids. V was shortened by 0 bases and J by 7 bases, with 13 bases between the two germline ends. Germline V gives CDR1 LGHNA, CDR2 YSLEER. CDR3 bases: TGCGCCAGCAGCCAAGATCGAGGAGCCGGGCAGCCCCAGCATTTT. This encodes CASSQDRGAGQPQHF.

This clonotype is labeled as medium-sized. The chain's CDR3 is CASSIDGEQPQHF. As DNA, the CDR3 is TGTGCCAGTAGTATTGATGGGGAACAGCCCCAGCATTTT. The V gene is TRBV19, the J gene TRBJ1-5; D uncertain. Trimming removed 3 bases at V and 7 bases at J, with 10 bases between. This CDR3 region has 13 residues. Germline V lookup: CDR1 LNHDA, CDR2 SQIVND (reference sequence).

By share, this clonotype counts as medium-sized. The chain carries TRBV18 and TRBJ1-1, with TRBD1 matching over 7 bases. Germline V gene lookup returns CDR1 KGHSH and CDR2 LQKENI. Trimming took 6 bases from V and 0 from J; bases not matched to a gene: 7. The CDR3 loop spans 15 amino acids. This CDR3 is CASSHPDRMNTEAFF. CDR3 nucleotide sequence: TGTGCCAGCTCCCACCCGGACAGGATGAACACTGAAGCTTTCTTT.

This clonotype was seen at least ten times. V and J are TRBV29-1 and TRBJ1-5; 7 bases align to TRBD1. V gave up 7 bases and J gave up 3 bases; unmatched junction bases: 9. Germline lookup yields CDR1 SQVTM and CDR2 ANQGSEA. The CDR3 totals 14 residues. For the CDR3, the DNA is TGCAGCGCAGGGGGTACGGACCCCAATCAGCCCCAGCATTTT. It codes for CSAGGTDPNQPQHF. The whole variable domain, filled in from reference TRBV29-1 and TRBJ1-5, reads SAVISQKPSRDICQRGTSLTIQCQVDSQVTMMFWYRQQPGQSLTLIATANQGSEATYESGFVIDKFPISRPNLTFSTLTVSNMSPEDSSIYLCSAGGTDPNQPQHFGDGTRLSIL.

This clonotype is categorized as medium-sized. The gene calls are TRBV28 and TRBJ2-7, with TRBD1 as a possible D gene (5 bases). The CDR3 has 15 amino acids. CDR1 MDHEN and CDR2 SYDVKM come from the germline V gene. Trimming left V 3 bases short and J 0 bases short, with 12 bases between. In nucleotides, the CDR3 is TGTGCCAGCAGTTTTGGATGGACATCCTCCTACGAGCAGTACTTC. It codes for CASSFGWTSSYEQYF.

The chain employs TRBV28 and TRBJ1-2; D not certain. Per germline, CDR1 MDHEN and CDR2 SYDVKM. V lost 4 bases, J lost 6 bases, and 9 bases lay in between. CDR3 length: 12 residues. This CDR3 is CASSSATDGYTF. CDR3 sequence (DNA): TGTGCCAGCAGTTCTGCTACAGATGGCTACACCTTC.

The sample holds many counts of this clonotype. The gene calls are TRBV20-1 and TRBJ2-2; TRBD1 matches 7 bases. The CDR3 is 15 residues long. Looked up from germline, CDR1 is DFQATT and CDR2 is SNEGSKA (reference sequence). V shed 5 bases and J 0 bases; nucleotides not matched to a gene: 6. The CDR3 sequence: CSAGFQGANTGELFF. CDR3 DNA sequence: TGCAGTGCTGGATTCCAGGGGGCGAACACCGGGGAGCTGTTTTTT.

This clonotype counts as medium-sized (0.01 to 0.1%). The chain couples TRBV6-5 to TRBJ1-2; D is uncertain. The germline CDR1 and CDR2 sequences are MNHEY and SVGAGI. The CDR3 runs 15 residues. The V and J ends lost 10 bases and 4 bases respectively, with 22 bases between them. CDR3 protein: CATNVGSLRGYGYTF. The CDR3 DNA reads TGTGCCACCAACGTCGGATCCCTACGCGGCTATGGCTACACCTTC.

A few counts support this clonotype. The CDR3 nucleotides are TGTGCCAGCAGAAAAATGACCAGGACAGGGGGCACCGGGGAGCTGTTTTTT. Amino acids: CASRKMTRTGGTGELFF. The V call is TRBV7-8, the J call TRBJ2-2; 10 bases are shared with TRBD1. The germline V gene encodes CDR1 SGHVS and CDR2 FQNEAQ. V was clipped by 6 bases and J by 4 bases; unmatched bases: 11. The CDR3 spans 17 residues.

This clonotype qualifies as medium-sized. This chain connects TRBV7-3 to TRBJ2-1, with TRBD1 matching 9 bases. Trimming at V came to 5 bases and at J to 5 bases, leaving 7 bases not matched to a gene. The CDR3 runs 15 residues. The germline CDR1 and CDR2 sequences are SGHTA and FQGTGA. The CDR3 nucleotides read TGTGCCAGCAGCCAATGGGGACAGGGCCACAATGAGCAGTTCTTC. It translates to CASSQWGQGHNEQFF.

This clonotype was observed many times. The V gene is TRBV7-2, the J gene TRBJ1-4, with D uncertain. The CDR3 is made up of 14 amino acids. Germline CDR1 SGHTA, CDR2 FQGNSA. V lost 2 bases, J lost 8 bases, and 12 bases lay in between. CDR3 residues: CASSLSGPEEKLFF. DNA for the CDR3: TGTGCCAGCAGCTTAAGCGGCCCCGAAGAAAAACTGTTTTTT.

This clonotype is categorized as medium-sized. The V gene is TRBV9, the J gene TRBJ1-2; unclear D gene. Looked up from germline, CDR1 is SGDLS and CDR2 is YYNGEE. The V end was cut by 0 bases, the J end by 0 bases, with 9 bases between. The CDR3 is 15 amino acids. CDR3 residues: CASSVAHGSNYGYTF. The CDR3 nucleotides read TGTGCCAGCAGCGTAGCTCACGGATCTAACTATGGCTACACCTTC.

This clonotype was found many times. The V gene is TRBV18, the J gene TRBJ2-3, with unresolved D. The V gene lost 6 bases and the J gene lost 4 bases, with 8 bases spanning the gap. There are 12 residues in the CDR3. Germline V lookup: CDR1 KGHSH, CDR2 LQKENI. The CDR3 spells CASSLDPDTQYF. In DNA form, the CDR3 reads TGTGCCAGCTCGTTAGACCCAGATACGCAGTATTTT.

This clonotype is deemed medium-sized (0.01 to 0.1%). This chain links TRBV6-6 with TRBJ2-5; no clear D. This CDR3 has 13 amino acids. Germline V gene lookup returns CDR1 MNHNY and CDR2 SVGAGI (reference sequence). V was pared by 7 bases and J by 5 bases, with 14 bases between. CDR3 sequence (DNA): TGTGCCAGCATTCTCTCGATCGGGGAGACCCAGTACTTC. This sequence encodes CASILSIGETQYF.

Many counts were recorded for this clonotype. This sequence joins TRBV4-3 and TRBJ1-4; 9 nucleotides line up with TRBD1. The CDR3 contains 15 residues. J gave up 8 bases and V 4 bases, and 8 bases lay outside the gene matches. CDR1 is LGHNA and CDR2 is YSLEER in the germline V gene. The CDR3 bases are TGCGCCAGCAGCCCTCCGGGACAGGGAGGAGAAAAACTGTTTTTT. Its translation is CASSPPGQGGEKLFF.

By sample fraction, this clonotype is medium-sized (0.01 to 0.1%). The chain carries TRBV19 and TRBJ1-5; 8 positions match TRBD1. Germline assignment: CDR1 LNHDA and CDR2 SQIVND (reference sequence). The trim removed 6 bases at V and 5 bases at J, leaving 6 bases unmatched. The CDR3 consists of 14 residues. The CDR3 region has the DNA TGTGCCAGTAGACTCAGGGGGCCGGATCAGCCCCAGCATTTT. It is translated as CASRLRGPDQPQHF.

This clonotype was counted a few times. V gene TRBV29-1 combines with J gene TRBJ2-1, with TRBD2 matching 7 bases. V was clipped by 2 bases and J by 6 bases; unmatched bases: 4. The CDR3 has 13 residues. Germline lookup yields CDR1 SQVTM and CDR2 ANQGSEA. Here the CDR3 DNA reads TGCAGCGTTGAAAGAAGCGGGGCCAATGAGCAGTTCTTC. Protein: CSVERSGANEQFF.

This clonotype has a count of ten or more. As DNA, the CDR3 is TGTGCCAGCAGCCCTTGGACTAGCGGGGGCTCCTACGAGCAGTACTTC. This gives the protein CASSPWTSGGSYEQYF. This chain uses TRBV7-8 with TRBJ2-7, with 13 bases matching TRBD2. J was trimmed by 0 bases and V by 5 bases; bases with no gene match: 4. Germline V gene data show CDR1 as SGHVS and CDR2 as FQNEAQ. The CDR3 runs 16 residues.

This clonotype is classed as medium-sized. This chain links TRBV29-1 with TRBJ2-3; no definite D call. The CDR3 totals 12 residues. V lost 7 bases and J lost 1, with 9 bases in between. Germline V lookup: CDR1 SQVTM, CDR2 ANQGSEA. The DNA for the CDR3 is TGCAGCGCCCAAGCCGGCACAGATACGCAGTATTTT. It yields the protein CSAQAGTDTQYF.

This clonotype was detected many times. This chain links TRBV15 with TRBJ2-2; D is possibly TRBD1 (6 bases). From germline, CDR1 is LNHNV and CDR2 YYDKDF (reference sequence). The V end was cut by 9 bases, the J end by 4 bases, with 18 bases between. CDR3 length equals 15 residues. The CDR3 DNA is TGTGCCACTATGGACAGTAGAATTTTCACCGGGGAGCTGTTTTTT. Residues: CATMDSRIFTGELFF.

This clonotype came up many times. The chain has TRBV28 and TRBJ1-2; 7 positions match TRBD1. The germline V gene has CDR1 MDHEN and CDR2 SYDVKM. Trimming removed 7 bases from V and 4 bases from J; junction bases left unmatched: 6. The CDR3 length is 13 residues. In DNA, the CDR3 is TGTGCCAGCACCCTCCGGGACAGCTATGGCTACACCTTC. This translates into CASTLRDSYGYTF.

By frequency in the sample, this clonotype is medium-sized (0.01 to 0.1%). The chain links TRBV12-3 or TRBV12-4 to TRBJ2-7; D is possibly TRBD1 (5 bases). V was pared by 6 bases and J by 4 bases, with 10 bases between. The CDR3 runs 12 residues. CDR3 amino acids: CASRDDSYEQYF. For the CDR3, the DNA is TGTGCCAGCAGGGACGACAGTTACGAGCAGTACTTC.

By share, this clonotype counts as medium-sized. The chain links TRBV30 to TRBJ1-1; no firm D call. V was pared by 3 bases and J by 8 bases, with 16 bases between. The V gene's germline CDR1 is GTSNPN and CDR2 SVGIG (reference sequence). This CDR3 is 13 amino acids long. The CDR3 loop reads CAWRDGGMREAFF. For the CDR3, the DNA is TGTGCCTGGAGGGACGGCGGGATGAGGGAAGCTTTCTTT. Complete variable domain (other parts from reference TRBV30 and TRBJ1-1): SQTIHQWPATLVQPVGSPLSLECTVEGTSNPNLYWYRQAAGRGLQLLFYSVGIGQISSEVPQNLSASRPQDRQFILSSKKLLLSDSGFYLCAWRDGGMREAFFGQGTRLTVV.

With respect to this clonotype: A much larger clone lies a single base off, so this may be a read error. V is TRBV29-1 and J is TRBJ2-3; D is undetermined. The CDR3 has 12 amino acids. The V end was cut by 8 bases, the J end by 1 base, with 10 bases between. Germline CDR1 is SQVTM and CDR2 is ANQGSEA. CDR3 region: CSTLPRTDTQYF. In DNA form, the CDR3 reads TGCAGCACACTCCCGCGCACAGATACGCAGTATTTT.

In its sample, this clonotype was seen many times. This chain joins TRBV19 and TRBJ1-5; 9 bases are shared with TRBD1. This CDR3 region has 15 residues. Looked up from germline, CDR1 is LNHDA and CDR2 is SQIVND (reference sequence). After removal of 8 bases from V and 3 bases from J, the junction contained 8 bases not matched to a gene. The CDR3 region is CASWTGTGYNQPQHF. CDR3 nucleotides: TGTGCCAGTTGGACCGGGACAGGGTACAATCAGCCCCAGCATTTT.

This clonotype is medium-sized within its sample. This chain uses TRBV7-3 with TRBJ2-2, with a weak D call TRBD1 (6 bases). The CDR3 runs 14 residues. Per germline, CDR1 SGHTA and CDR2 FQGTGA. V dropped 8 bases and J dropped 0 bases, with 10 bases sitting between them. The DNA for the CDR3 is TGTGCCAGCGGGGACAAAACGAACACCGGGGAGCTGTTTTTT. Amino acid sequence: CASGDKTNTGELFF. Looking up the rest from reference TRBV7-3 and TRBJ2-2 gives the full variable domain: GAGVSQTPSNKVTEKGKYVELRCDPISGHTALYWYRQSLGQGPEFLIYFQGTGAADDSGLPNDRFFAVRPEGSVSTLKIQRTERGDSAVYLCASGDKTNTGELFFGEGSRLTVL.